Presented here are 5 T cell receptor beta chains from one specimen sequenced in a study of T cells in Graves' hyperthyroidism and ophthalmopathy. The source material, RNA transcripts, was used to amplify TCR beta CDR3 regions. Carried out on the TCR CDR3, a first-round RT-PCR used the HTBI primer set. From the multiplex PCR reads, TCRdb called clonotypes with MiXCR, one entry per CDR3 protein. Here the sample spans 650,000 to 750,000 distinct CDR3 sequences, less than 15% being singletons. Sequenced sample: blood. All receptors derive from a woman aged 18-29 years with Graves' hyperthyroidism.

This clonotype has only a few counts. V usage is TRBV12-3 or TRBV12-4 and J usage is TRBJ2-5; D perhaps matches TRBD1 (5 bases). The V gene lost 3 bases and the J gene lost 2 bases, with 10 bases spanning the gap. The CDR3 runs 14 residues. CDR3 bases: TGTGCCAGCAGTTTTCGGGCAGGGCAAGAGACCCAGTACTTC. Encoded protein: CASSFRAGQETQYF.

This clonotype was counted at least ten times. V usage is TRBV27 and J usage is TRBJ2-7; D uncertain. Germline assignment: CDR1 MNHEY and CDR2 SMNVEV (reference sequence). Trimming stripped 6 bases from V and 3 bases from J, with 15 bases between. This CDR3 spans 14 amino acids. The CDR3 bases are TGTGCCAGCAGCGAGACTGAAACCCACTACGAGCAGTACTTC. Residues: CASSETETHYEQYF.

The chain links TRBV28 to TRBJ2-1; unclear D gene. Germline CDR1 MDHEN, CDR2 SYDVKM. The V end was cut by 7 bases, the J end by 1 base, with 20 bases between. There are 17 residues in the CDR3. CDR3 bases: TGTGCCAGCACTCTTTCCCCGGTGGAGTGGTCCTACAATGAGCAGTTCTTC. It yields the protein CASTLSPVEWSYNEQFF. Supplemented by reference TRBV28 and TRBJ2-1, the full variable domain reads DVKVTQSSRYLVKRTGEKVFLECVQDMDHENMFWYRQDPGLGLRLIYFSYDVKMKEKGDIPEGYSVSREKKERFSLILESASTNQTSMYLCASTLSPVEWSYNEQFFGPGTRLTVL.

Many counts were recorded for this clonotype. The J gene is TRBJ1-2, the V gene TRBV28; a possible D gene is TRBD1 (6 bases). Trimming shortened V by 1 base and J by 4 bases, and 10 bases separated the two germline ends. CDR1 MDHEN and CDR2 SYDVKM come from the germline V gene. The CDR3 is made up of 14 amino acids. The DNA of the CDR3 is TGTGCCAGCAGTTTATATCTAGGGGGCTATGGCTACACCTTC. It encodes CASSLYLGGYGYTF.

This clonotype has at least ten counts. J is TRBJ2-7 and V is TRBV7-3, with D hard to call. The CDR3 contains 12 residues. CDR1 is SGHTA and CDR2 is FQGTGA in the germline V gene. V was shortened by 5 bases and J by 7 bases, with 12 bases between the two germline ends. The CDR3, as DNA: TGTGCCAGCAGCCGCCCGGGTGGTGAGCAGTACTTC. Its translation: CASSRPGGEQYF.